Listed below are T cell receptor beta chains from one sample, sequenced in a study of T cells after yellow fever vaccination. TCRdb independently ran MiXCR on the 5' RACE reads; one entry per CDR3 protein. The sample shows fewer than 400,000 distinct CDR3 sequences, under 7.5% of them seen only once. The source material was PBMCs, sampled 5 days after the yellow fever booster vaccination. These receptors were obtained from a man between 25 and 39 years old who received the YFV17D yellow fever vaccine. CDR3s include the opening cysteine and the closing phenylalanine or tryptophan. D genes are given only for firm matches. Rows give clone size only sometimes, using once, few, many, or a class for an expanded clone.

-	TRBV29-1	TRBJ2-5	few	CSVEVGWTQYF	TGCAGCGTTGAAGTGGGGTGGACCCAGTACTTC
-	TRBV3-1	TRBJ2-7	few	CASSYQRTLNGEQYF	TGTGCCAGCAGCTATCAGCGGACTCTGAACGGCGAGCAGTACTTC
-	TRBV3-1	TRBJ2-7	many	CASSIRGSYEQYF	TGTGCCAGCAGTATACGCGGATCCTACGAGCAGTACTTC
-	TRBV15	TRBJ2-2	many	CATSRAGPYRAGWAGELFF	TGTGCCACCAGCAGAGCGGGCCCCTACAGGGCCGGTTGGGCCGGGGAGCTGTTTTTT
-	TRBV11-3	TRBJ2-7	many	CASSLNAGYEQYF	TGTGCCAGCAGCTTAAACGCTGGCTACGAGCAGTACTTC
-	TRBV5-1	TRBJ2-3	few	CASSREGDTQYF	TGCGCCAGCAGCAGAGAGGGAGATACGCAGTATTTT
-	TRBV5-1	TRBJ2-1	few	CASSEQGGEQFF	TGCGCCAGCAGCGAACAGGGAGGCGAGCAGTTCTTC
-	TRBV4-3	TRBJ2-6	-	CTSSQDPGGANVLTF	TGCACCAGCAGCCAAGATCCGGGGGGGGCCAACGTCCTGACTTTC
-	TRBV20-1	TRBJ2-1	few	CSARGTANSEQFF	TGCAGTGCTAGAGGAACAGCGAACAGTGAGCAGTTCTTC
TRBD2	TRBV11-2	TRBJ2-1	-	CASSPTSGRSYNEQFF	TGTGCCAGCAGCCCCACTAGCGGGAGGTCATACAATGAGCAGTTCTTC